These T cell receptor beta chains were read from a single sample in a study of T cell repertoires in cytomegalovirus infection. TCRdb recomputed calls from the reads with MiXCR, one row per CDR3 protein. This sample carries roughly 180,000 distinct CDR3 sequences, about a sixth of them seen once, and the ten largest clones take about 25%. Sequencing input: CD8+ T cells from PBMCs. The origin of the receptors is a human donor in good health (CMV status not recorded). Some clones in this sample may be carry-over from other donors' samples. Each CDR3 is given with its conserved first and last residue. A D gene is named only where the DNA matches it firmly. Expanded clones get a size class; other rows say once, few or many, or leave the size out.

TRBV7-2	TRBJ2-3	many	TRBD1	TGTGCCAGCAGACCGTGGACAGGGGGCACAGATACGCAGTATTTT	CASRPWTGGTDTQYF
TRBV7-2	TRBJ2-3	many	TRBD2	TGTGCCAGCAGCCCCGGGACTAGCGGCACAGATACGCAGTATTTT	CASSPGTSGTDTQYF
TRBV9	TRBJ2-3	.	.	TGTGCCAGCAGCGTAGCGGGGATTAGCACAGATACGCAGTATTTT	CASSVAGISTDTQYF
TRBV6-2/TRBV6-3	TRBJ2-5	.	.	TGTGCCAGCCGCGCCGGACAGTCGAACCAAGAGACCCAGTACTTC	CASRAGQSNQETQYF
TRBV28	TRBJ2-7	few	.	TGTGCCAGCTGCCTGCAGGGTACCTACGAGCAGTACTTC	CASCLQGTYEQYF
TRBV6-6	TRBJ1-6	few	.	TGTGCCAGCAATATCCCAGGGGCGCAGAATTCACCCCTCCACTTT	CASNIPGAQNSPLHF
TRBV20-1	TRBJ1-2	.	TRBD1	TGCAGTGCTAAAGGAGGGACAGGGGACAACTATGGCTACACCTTC	CSAKGGTGDNYGYTF
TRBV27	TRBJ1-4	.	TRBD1	TGTGCCAGCGGGAAGGGGGCAAGGAAGGAAAAACTGTTTTTT	CASGKGARKEKLFF
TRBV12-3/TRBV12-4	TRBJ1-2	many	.	TGTGCCAGCAGCCCAGACGGATCCTATGGCTACACCTTC	CASSPDGSYGYTF
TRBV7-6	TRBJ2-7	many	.	TGTGCCAGCAGCCCAGGAACCGGGGGCGAGCAGTACTTC	CASSPGTGGEQYF
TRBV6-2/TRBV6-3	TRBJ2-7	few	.	TGTGCCAGCAGTATCTCCGTGAGGATGGAGCAGTACTTC	CASSISVRMEQYF
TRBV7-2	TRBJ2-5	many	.	TGTGCCAGCAGCTTAGCGACAGGAGATGGGCTCGAGAAGACCCAGTACTTC	CASSLATGDGLEKTQYF
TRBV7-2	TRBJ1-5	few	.	TGTGCCAGCAGTCGGGGGGAGATGTTTCAGCCCCAGCATTTT	CASSRGEMFQPQHF